The clone carrying this T cell receptor beta chain turned up a few times. What it binds is unknown. V shed 4 bases and J 7 bases; nucleotides not matched to a gene: 5. Looked up from germline, CDR1 is MNHEY and CDR2 is SMNVEV (reference sequence). The CDR3 loop spans 13 amino acids. It was template switching that added a universal primer site, and there were unique molecular identifiers on the cDNA. A single record per CDR3 protein comes from TCRdb applying MiXCR to the 5' RACE reads. The data hold approximately 1.8 million distinct CDR3 sequences, with about 32% observed a single time. The data originate from a study of identical twins. General study points: Where out-of-frame alpha sequences were twin-shared, they showed excess low generation probability. Cord blood beta clonotypes present at high abundance carried fewer insertions; no such pattern appeared in memory repertoires. In drawing conclusions, the study used cross-sectional statistical analysis and did not follow the same donors.

Sequencing input: cord blood. The TCR sequence derives from a newborn girl in good health. This chain uses TRBV27 with TRBJ2-3, with TRBD2 identical over 7 bases. For the CDR3, the DNA is TGTGCCAGCAGTTCTTCTAGCGGTTATACGCAGTATTTT. Encoded protein: CASSSSSGYTQYF.